The 17 T cell receptor beta chains below come from one sample, sequenced in a study of shared T cell receptors in the human thymus. Assay used: immunoSEQ multiplex PCR; TCRdb lists only in-frame clones, some missing. The sample yields roughly 710,000 clones, around 85% seen once. The sample was also linked to a second study, of human thymus T cells.

The sample was thymocytes. The receptors were sampled from a girl less than two years old with a congenital heart defect.

The chain is built from TRBV25-1 and TRBJ2-2; 8 nucleotides align to TRBD2. The V and J ends lost 3 bases and 7 bases, in that order; junction bases with no gene match: 4. The CDR3 spans 14 residues. Germline V gene data show CDR1 as MGHDK and CDR2 as SYGVNS. The chain's CDR3 is CASSDGGAGGELFF. The CDR3 DNA follows: TGTGCCAGCAGTGACGGGGGGGCCGGCGGGGAGCTGTTTTTT.

The rearrangement links TRBV29-1 to TRBJ1-1, with TRBD1 matching 7 bases. The CDR3 is 12 amino acids. CDR1 and CDR2 (germline): SQVTM, ANQGSEA. The V gene end was trimmed by 6 bases and the J gene end by 6 bases; junction bases not matched to a gene: 7. CDR3 DNA: TGCAGCGTCCGGACAGGCCTGGCTGAAGCTTTCTTT. This codes for CSVRTGLAEAFF.

The chain links TRBV13 to TRBJ2-7; D unresolved. CDR1 and CDR2 (germline): PRHDT, FYEKMQ (reference sequence). Trimming left V 3 bases short and J 0 bases short, with 3 bases between. The CDR3 loop spans 12 amino acids. CDR3 loop: CASSFGSYEQYF. In DNA form, the CDR3 reads TGTGCCAGCAGCTTCGGCTCCTACGAGCAGTACTTC.

The chain recombines TRBV14 with TRBJ1-1; 11 nucleotides align to TRBD1. Trimming cost V 2 bases and J 5 bases; bases outside gene matches: 10. CDR1 and CDR2 (germline): SGHDN, FVKESK. The CDR3 runs 17 residues. CDR3 nucleotide sequence: TGTGCCAGCAGCCAATCCCCCCCGGGACAGGGGGGTACTGAAGCTTTCTTT. Its protein is CASSQSPPGQGGTEAFF.

The chain is built from TRBV19 and TRBJ1-5; TRBD1 might be the D (5 bases). The CDR3 is 16 residues long. Germline assignment: CDR1 LNHDA and CDR2 SQIVND (reference sequence). V was clipped by 7 bases and J by 0 bases, with 16 bases between them. The CDR3 region is CASTLTGEYSNQPQHF. In DNA form, the CDR3 reads TGTGCCAGTACCCTGACGGGGGAGTATAGCAATCAGCCCCAGCATTTT. Together with reference TRBV19 and TRBJ1-5, the CDR3 gives the full variable domain: DGGITQSPKYLFRKEGQNVTLSCEQNLNHDAMYWYRQDPGQGLRLIYYSQIVNDFQKGDIAEGYSVSREKKESFPLTVTSAQKNPTAFYLCASTLTGEYSNQPQHFGDGTRLSIL.

V and J are TRBV5-1 and TRBJ2-7; TRBD1 matches at 7 bases. V lost 3 bases to trimming and J lost 1 base; unmatched junction nucleotides: 4. CDR1 SGHRS and CDR2 YFSETQ come from the germline V gene. The CDR3 totals 14 residues. The CDR3 is CASSSRDSSYEQYF. The CDR3 DNA is TGCGCCAGCAGCTCCCGGGACAGTTCCTACGAGCAGTACTTC.

J is TRBJ1-1 and V is TRBV28, with 8 bases identical to TRBD1. The CDR3 is 16 residues long. V shed 2 bases and J 10 bases; nucleotides not matched to a gene: 15. The germline V gene has CDR1 MDHEN and CDR2 SYDVKM. The chain's CDR3 is CASSLGGVSGGRRAFF. The CDR3 DNA reads as TGTGCCAGCAGTTTAGGGGGGGTGTCAGGGGGCCGGAGAGCTTTCTTT.

The chain combines TRBV7-2 with TRBJ1-6; D is uncertain. Germline V gene lookup returns CDR1 SGHTA and CDR2 FQGNSA. CDR3 length: 15 residues. Trimming shortened V by 6 bases and J by 9 bases, and 18 bases separated the two germline ends. The chain's CDR3 is CASRSLVLTRSPLHF. CDR3 DNA: TGTGCCAGCAGGTCCCTTGTCCTTACACGTTCACCCCTCCACTTT.

The gene calls are TRBV6-5 and TRBJ1-4; D unclear. Germline V gives CDR1 MNHEY, CDR2 SVGAGI. The V and J ends lost 6 bases and 5 bases respectively, with 4 bases between them. The length of the CDR3 is 11 residues. CDR3 nucleotides: TGTGCCAGCAGGTCGAATGAAAAACTGTTTTTT. Translation gives CASRSNEKLFF.

The V and J genes are TRBV27 and TRBJ1-2; no clear D. This CDR3 spans 12 amino acids. Per the germline V gene, CDR1 is MNHEY and CDR2 is SMNVEV (reference sequence). V was cut by 6 bases and J by 1 base, with 6 bases left in between. The DNA of the CDR3 is TGTGCCAGCAGGTCTCTTAACTATGGCTACACCTTC. This codes for CASRSLNYGYTF.

V gene TRBV5-6 combines with J gene TRBJ2-6, with 9 positions matching TRBD1. The CDR3 extends over 18 amino acids. The V gene end was trimmed by 0 bases and the J gene end by 1 base; junction bases not matched to a gene: 5. CDR1 is SGHDT, CDR2 YYEEEE, per germline. The CDR3 sequence is CASSLEGTGTSGANVLTF. The CDR3 DNA reads as TGTGCCAGCAGCTTGGAGGGGACAGGGACGTCTGGGGCCAACGTCCTGACTTTC.

The chain recombines TRBV27 with TRBJ1-1, with TRBD1 as a possible D gene (6 bases). The CDR3 has 15 amino acids. Trimming took 4 bases from V and 4 from J, leaving 16 bases between them. Germline V CDR1 and CDR2: MNHEY, SMNVEV (reference sequence). CDR3 loop: CASSSTIQGRTEAFF. The CDR3 DNA reads as TGTGCCAGCAGTTCAACCATACAGGGTCGCACTGAAGCTTTCTTT.

The gene calls are TRBV7-8 and TRBJ2-7; 9 positions match TRBD1. J was trimmed by 4 bases and V by 6 bases; bases with no gene match: 10. From germline, CDR1 is SGHVS and CDR2 FQNEAQ. The CDR3 runs 15 residues. The CDR3 is CASSHGTGTMYEQYF. Here the CDR3 DNA reads TGTGCCAGCAGTCACGGGACAGGGACTATGTACGAGCAGTACTTC.

The CDR3 bases are TGTGCCAGCAGTTTAGGCACGAACACCGGGGAGCTGTTTTTT. Amino acid sequence: CASSLGTNTGELFF. The chain joins TRBV27 to TRBJ2-2; D gene uncertain. V was trimmed by 2 bases and J by 0 bases, leaving 4 bases between them. The germline CDR1 and CDR2 sequences are MNHEY and SMNVEV (reference sequence). The CDR3 spans 14 residues.

The gene calls are TRBV5-5 and TRBJ1-2; D gene unclear. The V and J ends lost 3 bases and 4 bases respectively, with 7 bases between them. This CDR3 is 12 amino acids long. CDR1 and CDR2 from the germline V gene are SGHKS and YYEKEE (reference sequence). The CDR3 here is CASSSGVYGYTF. In DNA form, the CDR3 reads TGTGCCAGCAGCTCCGGGGTCTATGGCTACACCTTC.

The chain links TRBV7-2 to TRBJ1-5; 7 positions match TRBD1. After removal of 2 bases from V and 1 base from J, the junction contained 5 bases not matched to a gene. The CDR3 contains 16 residues. Germline V CDR1 and CDR2: SGHTA, FQGNSA. Written as DNA, the CDR3 is TGTGCCAGCAGCTTAAGGACAGGTTGGAGCAATCAGCCCCAGCATTTT. Its translation: CASSLRTGWSNQPQHF.

This chain joins TRBV6-4 and TRBJ2-7; D ambiguous. Germline-derived CDR1 and CDR2 are MRHNA and SNTAGT. The CDR3 covers 10 residues. Between the trimmed V and J ends, which lost 7 bases and 3 bases, there was a span of 4 bases. The CDR3 DNA is TGTGCCAGCACCTTCTACGAGCAGTACTTC. Protein: CASTFYEQYF.